Following are 32 T cell receptor beta chains from one sample sequenced in a study of blood T cell repertoires in COVID-19. Produced via immunoSEQ multiplex PCR; TCRdb's table is partial and in-frame only. The sample yields fewer than 70,000 clones, 75% to 90% seen once. The sample comprised peripheral blood. Every receptor here comes from a middle-aged man with COVID-19, enrolled during active disease.

The DNA for the CDR3 is TGTGCCAGCAGCATCGGGGTCTACGAGCAGTACTTC. It is translated as CASSIGVYEQYF. The chain joins TRBV5-4 to TRBJ2-7, with D possibly matching TRBD2 (5 bases). CDR3 length: 12 residues. Germline assignment: CDR1 SGHNT and CDR2 YYREEE (reference sequence). V shed 4 bases and J shed 3 bases, with 8 bases lying between them.

The rearrangement links TRBV6-5 to TRBJ2-7; the match to TRBD2 covers 9 bases. This CDR3 has 15 residues. V shed 8 bases and J 3 bases; nucleotides not matched to a gene: 11. Germline assignment: CDR1 MNHEY and CDR2 SVGAGI. The CDR3, as DNA: TGTGCCAGCCGCATGGCAGGCGGGGGGGTCTACGAGCAGTACTTC. It is translated as CASRMAGGGVYEQYF.

This chain links TRBV28 with TRBJ1-4, with 8 bases aligning to TRBD1. Germline-derived CDR1 and CDR2 are MDHEN and SYDVKM. The CDR3 consists of 14 residues. V was clipped by 6 bases and J by 8 bases; unmatched bases: 8. CDR3 nucleotide sequence: TGTGCCAGCAGCCCAGGGGGCGCGCGGGAAAAACTGTTTTTT. It yields the protein CASSPGGAREKLFF. Full variable domain (rest looked up from reference TRBV28 and TRBJ1-4): DVKVTQSSRYLVKRTGEKVFLECVQDMDHENMFWYRQDPGLGLRLIYFSYDVKMKEKGDIPEGYSVSREKKERFSLILESASTNQTSMYLCASSPGGAREKLFFGSGTQLSVL.

The chain recombines TRBV27 with TRBJ2-7, with 7 bases identical to TRBD2. Unmatched junction bases numbered 13, after V lost 5 bases and J lost 3 bases. Germline CDR1 MNHEY, CDR2 SMNVEV (reference sequence). The CDR3 is made up of 16 amino acids. CDR3 loop: CASSPSGGAGYYEQYF. The CDR3 DNA follows: TGTGCCAGCAGTCCGTCTGGGGGAGCGGGGTACTACGAGCAGTACTTC.

The chain carries TRBV29-1 and TRBJ2-2; weak D call: TRBD1 (6 bases). V lost 7 bases and J 6 bases, leaving 12 bases between the germline ends. Germline V CDR1 and CDR2: SQVTM, ANQGSEA. The CDR3 loop spans 12 amino acids. The CDR3 is CSGRTVPGELFF. In DNA, the CDR3 is TGCAGCGGTAGGACAGTTCCCGGGGAGCTGTTTTTT.

The V gene is TRBV5-4, the J gene TRBJ1-1; tentatively, D is TRBD1 (5 bases). Trimming pared 0 bases from V and 2 bases from J, leaving 8 bases between. The CDR3 is made up of 14 amino acids. CDR1 and CDR2 from the germline V gene are SGHNT and YYREEE (reference sequence). CDR3 loop: CASSLAQGNTEAFF. The CDR3 nucleotides read TGTGCCAGCAGCTTGGCTCAGGGTAACACTGAAGCTTTCTTT.

This chain joins TRBV27 and TRBJ2-2; tentatively, D is TRBD2 (5 bases). This CDR3 has 14 amino acids. CDR1 MNHEY and CDR2 SMNVEV come from the germline V gene (reference sequence). The ends were cut back, 9 bases at V and 6 bases at J, with 17 bases in the middle. The CDR3 DNA reads TGTGCCAGTACTAGTTGGTCGTCGGCCGGGGAGCTGTTTTTT. It yields the protein CASTSWSSAGELFF.

This clone was detected a few times. In DNA form, the CDR3 reads TGTGCCAGCAGTTATATGCAGGGGGCGACGTCACCCCTCCACTTT. This encodes CASSYMQGATSPLHF. The chain employs TRBV6-5 and TRBJ1-6; 8 bases fit TRBD1. J gave up 10 bases and V 3 bases, and 8 bases lay outside the gene matches. Germline V gene sequence: CDR1 MNHEY, CDR2 SVGAGI. The CDR3 is 15 amino acids.

This chain joins TRBV7-2 and TRBJ2-2; tentative D call: TRBD1 (8 bases). From germline, CDR1 is SGHTA and CDR2 FQGNSA. This CDR3 spans 16 amino acids. The V end was cut by 1 base, the J end by 4 bases, with 13 bases between. The CDR3 reads CASSLGTGRVTGELFF. DNA for the CDR3: TGTGCCAGCAGCTTAGGGACAGGGAGGGTCACCGGGGAGCTGTTTTTT.

The CDR3 sequence: CAISGGLTPSSYNSPLHF. In DNA form, the CDR3 reads TGTGCCATCAGTGGGGGACTGACCCCGAGCTCCTATAATTCACCCCTCCACTTT. V gene TRBV10-3 combines with J gene TRBJ1-6; TRBD1 is a possible D gene (5 bases). CDR3 size: 18 residues. V lost 4 bases and J 0 bases, leaving 16 bases between the germline ends. The germline gives CDR1 ENHRY, CDR2 SYGVKD.

The CDR3 region is CASSQATMRRGQEFGANVLTF. The CDR3 DNA reads as TGTGCCAGCAGCCAAGCCACTATGAGAAGGGGGCAAGAGTTTGGGGCCAACGTCCTGACTTTC. V usage is TRBV4-2 and J usage is TRBJ2-6; TRBD1 matches at 7 bases. The length of the CDR3 is 21 residues. The trim removed 1 base at V and 3 bases at J, leaving 18 bases unmatched. Per the germline V gene, CDR1 is LGHNA and CDR2 is YNFKEQ.

This chain joins TRBV5-1 and TRBJ1-3; D gene unclear. CDR1 is SGHRS, CDR2 YFSETQ, per germline. The CDR3 consists of 14 residues. Trimming left V 0 bases short and J 4 bases short, with 8 bases between. This CDR3 is CASSLGAAGNTIYF. The CDR3 DNA follows: TGCGCCAGCAGCTTGGGGGCAGCAGGAAACACCATATATTTT.

The chain combines TRBV12-3 or TRBV12-4 with TRBJ2-1, with TRBD2 matching 8 bases. J lost 12 bases, V lost 4 bases, and 8 bases had no gene match. This CDR3 contains 13 residues. The CDR3 nucleotides are TGTGCCAGCAGTTCCACGACCGGGGGGGTGCAGTTCTTC. Amino acid sequence: CASSSTTGGVQFF.

This clone has a handful of counts. The chain couples TRBV5-5 to TRBJ1-6; D is possibly TRBD1 (5 bases). Trimming took off 0 bases at V and 10 bases at J, with 11 bases between the two ends. This CDR3 comprises 14 residues. Germline CDR1 and CDR2: SGHKS and YYEKEE (reference sequence). Here the CDR3 reads CASSLEQAVSPLHF. In DNA form, the CDR3 reads TGTGCCAGCAGCTTGGAACAGGCAGTATCACCCCTCCACTTT.

The V and J genes are TRBV2 and TRBJ2-5; 10 bases are shared with TRBD2. Looked up from germline, CDR1 is SNHLY and CDR2 is FYNNEI. J was trimmed by 5 bases and V by 6 bases; bases with no gene match: 9. The length of the CDR3 is 15 residues. The CDR3 DNA is TGTGCCAGCAGGAGAGCGGGGGGGCTAGGGGAGACCCAGTACTTC. This encodes CASRRAGGLGETQYF.

The chain carries TRBV2 and TRBJ1-4; weak D call: TRBD1 (5 bases). Per germline, CDR1 SNHLY and CDR2 FYNNEI. V was pared by 4 bases and J by 3 bases, with 12 bases between. This CDR3 is built from 15 residues. The CDR3 region is CASSGSGGANEKLFF. CDR3 bases: TGTGCCAGCAGTGGGTCGGGGGGTGCTAATGAAAAACTGTTTTTT.

This clone came up a few times. The rearrangement uses TRBV27 and TRBJ1-6, with TRBD1 matching 9 bases. This CDR3 contains 17 residues. V was pared by 5 bases and J by 9 bases, with 14 bases of the junction left unmatched. Germline loops: CDR1 MNHEY, CDR2 SMNVEV (reference sequence). For the CDR3, the DNA is TGTGCCAGCAGTACGCAACAGGGGGCTACGGTTAGTTCACCCCTCCACTTT. It codes for CASSTQQGATVSSPLHF.

The rearrangement links TRBV30 to TRBJ1-6, with 7 positions matching TRBD1. Trimming removed 0 bases from V and 5 bases from J; junction bases left unmatched: 7. The CDR3 length is 16 residues. Germline V gene data show CDR1 as GTSNPN and CDR2 as SVGIG (reference sequence). CDR3 nucleotides: TGTGCCTGGAGTGTACGGGGCAGGGGGGATAATTCACCCCTCCACTTT. Translating it yields CAWSVRGRGDNSPLHF. Looking up the rest from reference TRBV30 and TRBJ1-6 gives the full variable domain: SQTIHQWPATLVQPVGSPLSLECTVEGTSNPNLYWYRQAAGRGLQLLFYSVGIGQISSEVPQNLSASRPQDRQFILSSKKLLLSDSGFYLCAWSVRGRGDNSPLHFGNGTRLTVT.

The gene calls are TRBV3-1 (or the pseudogene TRBV3-2) and TRBJ2-3, with a weak D call TRBD2 (7 bases). Trimming took off 2 bases at V and 6 bases at J, with 15 bases between the two ends. Germline CDR1 reads LGHDT; CDR2 reads YNNKEL (reference sequence). The CDR3 is 15 amino acids. CDR3 DNA: TGTGCCAGCAGCCAAAGGGGGGGCCCGGCGGATACGCAGTATTTT. Protein: CASSQRGGPADTQYF.

This sequence joins TRBV5-1 and TRBJ1-2; TRBD1 is a possible D gene (6 bases). V gave up 6 bases and J gave up 4 bases, with 13 bases separating them. This CDR3 is built from 13 residues. Germline V gene data show CDR1 as SGHRS and CDR2 as YFSETQ. CDR3 in DNA: TGCGCCAGCACTGAACAGGGTCCCTATGGCTACACCTTC. Residues: CASTEQGPYGYTF. The full variable domain, its missing parts supplied by reference TRBV5-1 and TRBJ1-2, is KAGVTQTPRYLIKTRGQQVTLSCSPISGHRSVSWYQQTPGQGLQFLFEYFSETQRNKGNFPGRFSGRQFSNSRSEMNVSTLELGDSALYLCASTEQGPYGYTFGSGTRLTVV.

This chain uses TRBV7-3 with TRBJ2-2; TRBD1 matches at 7 bases. CDR3 size: 13 residues. V dropped 3 bases and J dropped 5; count of bases not matched to a gene: 0. The germline gives CDR1 SGHTA, CDR2 FQGTGA. The CDR3 DNA reads as TGTGCCAGCAGCTTGACAGGGACCGGGGAGCTGTTTTTT. Translation gives CASSLTGTGELFF.

The V call is TRBV28, the J call TRBJ1-1; possible D gene TRBD1, 5 bases. CDR1 is MDHEN and CDR2 is SYDVKM in the germline V gene. The CDR3 is 11 residues long. V gave up 3 bases and J gave up 9 bases, with 8 bases separating them. The CDR3 sequence is CASSLSGKAFF. The CDR3 DNA reads TGTGCCAGCAGTTTGTCAGGGAAAGCTTTCTTT.

The chain joins TRBV5-1 to TRBJ2-5; 13 positions match TRBD2. V gave up 6 bases and J gave up 3 bases; unmatched junction bases: 5. This CDR3 contains 15 residues. Germline loops: CDR1 SGHRS, CDR2 YFSETQ. The CDR3 reads CASKLAGGPEETQYF. CDR3 DNA: TGCGCCAGCAAACTAGCGGGGGGGCCCGAAGAGACCCAGTACTTC.

This clone was detected a few times. V gene TRBV2 combines with J gene TRBJ1-2; D is possibly TRBD1 (6 bases). The length of the CDR3 is 13 residues. Germline CDR1 and CDR2: SNHLY and FYNNEI. V was clipped by 2 bases and J by 5 bases, with 9 bases between them. The DNA of the CDR3 is TGTGCCAGCAGTGAATCCAGGGGTTATGGCTACACCTTC. This translates into CASSESRGYGYTF. The variable domain in full, completed from reference TRBV2 and TRBJ1-2, reads EPEVTQTPSHQVTQMGQEVILRCVPISNHLYFYWYRQILGQKVEFLVSFYNNEISEKSEIFDDQFSVERPDGSNFTLKIRSTKLEDSAMYFCASSESRGYGYTFGSGTRLTVV.

The chain employs TRBV10-2 and TRBJ1-1, with a weak D call TRBD1 (5 bases). The CDR3 has 11 residues. The germline gives CDR1 WSHSY, CDR2 SAAADI. The germline V and J ends were trimmed by 2 bases and 10 bases, with 8 bases remaining between them. The CDR3 loop reads CASSESRGAFF. DNA of the CDR3: TGCGCCAGCAGTGAGAGTAGGGGAGCTTTCTTT.

DNA of the CDR3: TGTGCCAGCAAGGGGGAACAGGAAAATCAGCCCCAGCATTTT. Its translation is CASKGEQENQPQHF. The gene calls are TRBV6-5 and TRBJ1-5, with D possibly being TRBD1 (6 bases). The germline V and J ends were trimmed by 7 bases and 4 bases, with 14 bases remaining between them. This CDR3 comprises 14 residues. In germline, CDR1 is MNHEY, CDR2 SVGAGI.

CDR3 nucleotides: TGTGCCAGCAGCCTATCAGGGGGCGAAAACACCATATATTTT. This encodes CASSLSGGENTIYF. This chain connects TRBV14 to TRBJ1-3, with TRBD1 matching 8 bases. Germline lookup yields CDR1 SGHDN and CDR2 FVKESK. This CDR3 region has 14 residues. Germline trimming cut 4 bases from V and 6 bases from J; bases unmatched to any gene: 5.

The rearrangement joins TRBV27 to TRBJ1-5; tentatively, D is TRBD1 (6 bases). This CDR3 is 19 amino acids long. CDR1 and CDR2 from the germline V gene are MNHEY and SMNVEV (reference sequence). V gave up 6 bases and J gave up 2 bases, with 26 bases separating them. The DNA of the CDR3 is TGTGCCAGCAGGCCGATCACCGGGACACCGTCGGCCGGCAATCAGCCCCAGCATTTT. Amino acids: CASRPITGTPSAGNQPQHF.

The chain recombines TRBV19 with TRBJ1-6, with TRBD1 identical over 8 bases. Germline V lookup: CDR1 LNHDA, CDR2 SQIVND (reference sequence). V was clipped by 4 bases and J by 10 bases; unmatched bases: 6. The CDR3 loop spans 14 amino acids. The CDR3 here is CASSTTGGHSPLHF. The CDR3 bases are TGTGCCAGTAGTACAACAGGGGGGCACTCACCCCTCCACTTT.

This chain joins TRBV28 and TRBJ1-4, with TRBD1 identical over 9 bases. The CDR3 spans 17 residues. V lost 5 bases and J lost 2; bases outside the gene matches: 9. CDR1 and CDR2 from the germline V gene are MDHEN and SYDVKM. The CDR3 here is CASSVGQGIGTNEKLFF. The CDR3 DNA reads TGTGCCAGCAGTGTGGGACAGGGAATAGGGACTAATGAAAAACTGTTTTTT.

The chain uses TRBV3-1 (or the pseudogene TRBV3-2) and TRBJ2-3; D is undetermined. V lost 2 bases, J lost 4 bases, and 10 bases lay in between. CDR1 LGHDT and CDR2 YNNKEL come from the germline V gene (reference sequence). The CDR3 length is 14 residues. CDR3: CASSQQLGSDTQYF. CDR3 bases: TGTGCCAGCAGCCAACAGCTAGGCTCAGATACGCAGTATTTT.

The chain combines TRBV30 with TRBJ2-4, with D tentatively TRBD2 (6 bases). This CDR3 comprises 14 residues. CDR1 and CDR2 from the germline V gene are GTSNPN and SVGIG (reference sequence). V was shortened by 0 bases and J by 6 bases, with 12 bases between the two germline ends. The CDR3 is CAWSVGGTVNIQYF. The CDR3 coding sequence is TGTGCCTGGAGTGTCGGCGGGACGGTAAACATTCAGTACTTC.